This entry concerns a single T cell receptor (beta chain). These data come from a study of blood T cell repertoires in COVID-19. Authors' analysis steps: Amplification from reference gene primers served as the basis for estimated nucleated cell counts. Libraries were prepared by immunoSEQ multiplex PCR; TCRdb keeps only in-frame clonotypes and omits some of them. D and trimming were read from the DNA, whereas the V and J calls and clone size are those reported in that table. Among some 300,000 clones listed, roughly 88% were seen once. The participants were between 18 and 89 years old and came from roughly 24 US areas. The material sequenced was PBMCs or T cells enriched from blood (not recorded which). The sequence was collected from a woman between 25 and 40 years old who had recovered from COVID-19.

The DNA for the CDR3 is TGTGCCAGCAGTGTGACAGGGGGCTACTCCTACGAGCAGTACTTC. This encodes CASSVTGGYSYEQYF. V gene TRBV28 combines with J gene TRBJ2-7; 10 bases fit TRBD1. The CDR3 is 15 amino acids. V dropped 5 bases and J dropped 0; count of bases not matched to a gene: 4. Germline values: CDR1 MDHEN, CDR2 SYDVKM.